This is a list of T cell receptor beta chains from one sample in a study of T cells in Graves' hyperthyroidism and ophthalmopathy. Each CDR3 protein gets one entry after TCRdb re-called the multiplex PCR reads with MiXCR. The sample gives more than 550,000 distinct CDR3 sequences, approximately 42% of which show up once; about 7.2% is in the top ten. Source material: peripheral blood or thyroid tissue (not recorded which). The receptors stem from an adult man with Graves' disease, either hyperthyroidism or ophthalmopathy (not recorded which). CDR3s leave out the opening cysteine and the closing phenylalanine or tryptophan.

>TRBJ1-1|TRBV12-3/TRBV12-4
ASSPAEQIEAF
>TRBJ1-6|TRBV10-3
AISGSHGGRAGAYNSPLH
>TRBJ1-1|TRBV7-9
ASSGGTENTEAF
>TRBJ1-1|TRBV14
ASTPYMGQGNTEAF
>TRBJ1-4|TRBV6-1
ASSSNSGTEKLF
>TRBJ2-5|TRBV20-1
SAALVGQGAGKTQY
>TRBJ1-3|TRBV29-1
GIQTSGNTIY
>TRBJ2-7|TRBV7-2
ASSLVGGALNEQY
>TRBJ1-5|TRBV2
ASRTIQGGDQPQH
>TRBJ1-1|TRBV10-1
ASSEYESENTEAF
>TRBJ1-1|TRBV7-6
ASSLGPYRDETEAF
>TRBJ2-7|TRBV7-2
ASSLVGREQY
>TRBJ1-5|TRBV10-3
AISGGAGAQH
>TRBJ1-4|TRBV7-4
ASSVLQKLF